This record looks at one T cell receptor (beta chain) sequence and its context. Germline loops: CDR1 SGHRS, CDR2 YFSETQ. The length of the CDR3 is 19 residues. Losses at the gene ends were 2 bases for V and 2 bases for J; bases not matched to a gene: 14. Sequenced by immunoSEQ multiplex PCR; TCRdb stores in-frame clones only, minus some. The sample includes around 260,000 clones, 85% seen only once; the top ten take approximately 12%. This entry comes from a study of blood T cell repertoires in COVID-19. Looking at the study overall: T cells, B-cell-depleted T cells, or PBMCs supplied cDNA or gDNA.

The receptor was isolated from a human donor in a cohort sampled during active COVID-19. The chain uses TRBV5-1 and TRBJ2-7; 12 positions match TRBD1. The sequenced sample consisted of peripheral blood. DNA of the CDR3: TGCGCCAGCAGCTTACCGGGACAGGGGGCGCCGGGAGGCCCCTACGAGCAGTACTTC. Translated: CASSLPGQGAPGGPYEQYF.